A selection of T cell receptor beta chains follows, all from one sample in a study of identical twins. Each CDR3 protein gets one entry after TCRdb re-called the 5' RACE reads with MiXCR. The sample records about 890,000 distinct CDR3 sequences, 12% being singletons. The same specimen was also included in a second study, on yellow fever vaccine responses in identical twins.

Sequencing input: PBMCs. Receptors were obtained from a woman aged 18-30 years in good health. The CDR3 runs from the conserved cysteine through the conserved F or W. The D gene is left open where the match is weak. The listing skips clone size in some rows; elsewhere it reads once, few, many or a size class.

v_gene	j_gene	abundance	d_gene	CDR3aa	CDR3nt
TRBV6-5	TRBJ1-2	few	TRBD1	CASSYDPTGGNYGYTF	TGTGCCAGCAGTTACGACCCGACAGGGGGCAACTATGGCTACACCTTC
TRBV28	TRBJ1-2	few	TRBD1	CASSLSTLGQGRGYTF	TGTGCCAGCAGTTTGTCCACCCTAGGACAGGGAAGAGGCTACACCTTC
TRBV12-5	TRBJ1-1	-	-	CASGLARTELDHSSF	TGTGCTAGTGGTTTGGCCCGGACCGAGTTGGACCATTCCAGTTTT
TRBV15	TRBJ2-5	-	TRBD2	CATSRGLAGSLGETQYF	TGTGCCACCAGCAGAGGACTAGCGGGCTCCCTTGGTGAGACCCAGTACTTC
TRBV7-2	TRBJ2-3	many	TRBD1	CASSQTGPTDTQYF	TGTGCCAGCAGCCAGACAGGGCCCACAGATACGCAGTATTTT
TRBV11-2	TRBJ2-3	-	TRBD2	CASSLVTSGVSSTDTQYF	TGTGCCAGCAGCTTAGTGACTAGCGGGGTCTCTAGCACAGATACGCAGTATTTT
TRBV10-3	TRBJ1-2	many	-	CAITQDRTGYTF	TGTGCCATCACCCAGGACCGGACTGGCTACACCTTC
TRBV20-1	TRBJ1-6	few	-	CSARDLGLGNSPLHF	TGCAGTGCTAGAGATCTGGGGCTGGGAAATTCACCCCTCCACTTT
TRBV29-1	TRBJ1-5	-	-	CSVQGNSNQPQHF	TGCAGCGTTCAGGGTAATAGCAATCAGCCCCAGCATTTT
TRBV20-1	TRBJ2-2	few	-	CSALYPTGELFF	TGCAGTGCTCTCTACCCCACCGGGGAGCTGTTTTTT
TRBV27	TRBJ2-1	-	-	CASSFYGGGEQFF	TGTGCCAGCAGTTTCTATGGGGGCGGTGAGCAGTTCTTC
TRBV20-1	TRBJ2-1	many	-	CSARRRKLLSSYNEQFF	TGCAGTGCTAGACGCCGGAAGCTTTTGAGCTCCTACAATGAGCAGTTCTTC
TRBV15	TRBJ2-1	few	-	CATSRERTVANEQFF	TGTGCCACCAGCAGAGAGCGGACAGTTGCCAATGAGCAGTTCTTC
TRBV5-6	TRBJ2-7	few	TRBD2	CASSISTTSGSRNEQYF	TGTGCCAGCAGCATATCCACTACTAGCGGGAGTCGTAACGAGCAGTACTTC
TRBV20-1	TRBJ2-5	few	-	CSAREGGASETQYF	TGCAGTGCTAGAGAGGGGGGGGCCTCAGAGACCCAGTACTTC
TRBV2	TRBJ1-5	few	TRBD1	CASSHRDSLVGPQHF	TGTGCCAGCAGTCACCGGGACAGTTTGGTTGGGCCCCAGCATTTT
TRBV6-1	TRBJ2-6	few	-	CASRGSSAGANVLTF	TGTGCCAGCAGGGGTAGTTCTGCTGGGGCCAACGTCCTGACTTTC
TRBV10-3	TRBJ2-3	-	TRBD1	CAIRDDRGMDTQYF	TGTGCCATCAGAGACGACAGGGGCATGGATACGCAGTATTTT
TRBV5-1	TRBJ1-5	few	-	CASSPGTQNNQPQHF	TGCGCCAGCAGCCCCGGGACACAAAACAATCAGCCCCAGCATTTT
TRBV20-1	TRBJ2-7	-	TRBD1	CSARTRDRAYEQYF	TGCAGTGCTAGAACCCGGGACAGGGCCTACGAGCAGTACTTC
TRBV7-9	TRBJ1-1	few	-	CASSTLGETEAFF	TGTGCCAGCAGCACACTGGGGGAGACTGAAGCTTTCTTT
TRBV9	TRBJ2-3	few	-	CASSVVGGRTDTQYF	TGTGCCAGCAGCGTAGTCGGGGGCAGAACAGATACGCAGTATTTT
TRBV19	TRBJ1-2	few	-	CASSTGRGLTYGYTF	TGTGCCAGTAGTACCGGGCGGGGGCTAACCTATGGCTACACCTTC
TRBV29-1	TRBJ2-3	few	TRBD1	CSVDDRVLTDTQYF	TGCAGCGTTGATGACAGGGTGCTGACAGATACGCAGTATTTT
TRBV12-3/TRBV12-4	TRBJ2-1	few	-	CASSFNYHEQFF	TGTGCCAGCAGTTTCAATTACCATGAGCAGTTCTTC
TRBV11-3	TRBJ2-1	-	-	CASSLSGRTLNEQFF	TGTGCCAGCAGCTTGAGTGGGAGGACACTCAATGAGCAGTTCTTC
TRBV20-1	TRBJ1-1	many	-	CSARDLNPEAFF	TGCAGTGCTAGAGACTTGAATCCAGAAGCTTTCTTT
TRBV24-1	TRBJ2-1	-	TRBD1	CATSQKTGEWFF	TGTGCCACCAGTCAAAAAACAGGGGAATGGTTCTTC
TRBV24-1	TRBJ2-3	-	TRBD2	CATRLAWEGTQYF	TGTGCCACCAGACTAGCGTGGGAGGGTACGCAGTATTTT
TRBV12-3/TRBV12-4	TRBJ1-6	few	-	CASSLRGMSSYNSPLHF	TGTGCCAGCAGTTTGAGGGGGATGAGCTCCTATAATTCACCCCTCCACTTT
TRBV4-1	TRBJ2-1	-	-	CASSQVEGMGLRDEQFF	TGCGCCAGCAGCCAAGTGGAGGGGATGGGCTTGAGGGATGAGCAGTTCTTC
TRBV3-1	TRBJ2-2	few	-	CASSQDTSYTGELFF	TGTGCCAGCAGCCAAGATACTAGCTACACCGGGGAGCTGTTTTTT
TRBV4-1	TRBJ2-1	-	TRBD2	CASSQDSREASYNEQFF	TGCGCCAGCAGCCAAGATTCGCGGGAGGCGTCCTACAATGAGCAGTTCTTC
TRBV5-1	TRBJ2-6	few	TRBD1	CASSLGLDRAGANVLTF	TGCGCCAGCAGCTTGGGACTGGACAGGGCTGGGGCCAACGTCCTGACTTTC
TRBV15	TRBJ2-4	few	TRBD1	CATSREAGTGIGKNIQYF	TGTGCCACCAGCAGAGAAGCCGGGACAGGGATTGGCAAAAACATTCAGTACTTC
TRBV7-9	TRBJ1-1	many	TRBD1	CASSPQGANTEAFF	TGTGCCAGCAGCCCACAGGGGGCGAACACTGAAGCTTTCTTT
TRBV3-1	TRBJ2-5	-	-	CASSSFQGIQETQYF	TGTGCCAGCAGTTCCTTTCAGGGGATCCAAGAGACCCAGTACTTC
TRBV4-1	TRBJ1-4	-	-	CASSALGATNEKLFF	TGCGCCAGCAGCGCGCTCGGGGCTACTAATGAAAAACTGTTTTTT
TRBV2	TRBJ2-3	-	-	CASSPGRTQGDTQYF	TGTGCCAGCAGTCCCGGGAGAACCCAGGGTGATACGCAGTATTTT
TRBV5-5	TRBJ2-1	few	TRBD2	CASSIGTSGFVNEQFF	TGTGCCAGCAGCATTGGTACTAGCGGTTTTGTCAATGAGCAGTTCTTC
TRBV29-1	TRBJ2-1	few	-	CSVEFSGTYNEQFF	TGCAGCGTCGAATTCTCCGGGACCTACAATGAGCAGTTCTTC
TRBV21-1	TRBJ2-1	-	-	CASSNLAGGPGWNEQFF	TGTGCCAGCAGCAATCTAGCGGGAGGGCCTGGGTGGAATGAGCAGTTCTTC
TRBV5-1	TRBJ2-1	-	-	CASSLASRDNEQFF	TGCGCCAGCAGCTTGGCATCGCGGGACAATGAGCAGTTCTTC
TRBV6-6	TRBJ2-3	few	-	CASTPPRTDTQYF	TGTGCCAGCACACCTCCACGCACAGATACGCAGTATTTT
TRBV6-1	TRBJ2-4	-	-	CASSDGGTSKNIQYF	TGTGCCAGCAGTGATGGGGGTACGTCCAAAAACATTCAGTACTTC
TRBV12-3/TRBV12-4	TRBJ2-1	many	-	CASSFFGGLSYNEQFF	TGTGCCAGCAGTTTCTTTGGCGGCCTCTCCTACAATGAGCAGTTCTTC
TRBV7-2	TRBJ2-3	-	-	CASSLGSSGVEPTDTQYF	TGTGCCAGCAGCTTAGGCTCCTCGGGCGTTGAGCCTACAGATACGCAGTATTTT
TRBV15	TRBJ2-1	many	TRBD2	CATSRTSGSYNEQFF	TGTGCCACCAGCAGGACTAGCGGGTCCTACAATGAGCAGTTCTTC
TRBV10-3	TRBJ2-7	-	-	CAISDRSSSEQYF	TGTGCCATCAGTGATCGATCCTCGAGCGAGCAGTACTTC
TRBV20-1	TRBJ2-3	few	TRBD2	CSARDWGGGPHTQYF	TGCAGTGCTAGAGATTGGGGCGGGGGACCTCATACGCAGTATTTT
TRBV5-1	TRBJ1-1	many	-	CASTALGNTEAFF	TGCGCCAGCACCGCCTTGGGGAACACTGAAGCTTTCTTT
TRBV18	TRBJ1-1	few	TRBD1	CASSPRGTGRTEAFF	TGTGCCAGCTCACCACGGGGGACAGGTCGCACTGAAGCTTTCTTT
TRBV5-1	TRBJ1-1	-	-	CASSFVRGSDSSTEAFF	TGCGCCAGCAGCTTTGTGAGGGGGTCAGATAGTTCCACTGAAGCTTTCTTT
TRBV28	TRBJ1-4	few	-	CASSFLSVDEKLFF	TGTGCCAGCAGTTTCCTCTCCGTTGATGAAAAACTGTTTTTT